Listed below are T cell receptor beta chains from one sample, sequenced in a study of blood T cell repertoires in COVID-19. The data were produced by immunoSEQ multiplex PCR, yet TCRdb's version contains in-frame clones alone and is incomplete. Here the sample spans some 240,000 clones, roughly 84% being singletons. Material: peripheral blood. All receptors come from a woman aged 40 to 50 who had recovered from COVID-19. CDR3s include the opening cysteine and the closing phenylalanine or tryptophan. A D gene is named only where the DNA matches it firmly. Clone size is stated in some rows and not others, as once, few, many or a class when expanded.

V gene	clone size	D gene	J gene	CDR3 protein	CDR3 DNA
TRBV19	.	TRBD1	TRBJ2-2	CASSIGGQGAGELFF	TGTGCCAGTAGTATCGGGGGACAGGGAGCCGGGGAGCTGTTTTTT
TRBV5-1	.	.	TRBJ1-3	CASTLTGLSSGNTIYF	TGCGCCAGCACCTTGACAGGTTTGTCCTCTGGAAACACCATATATTTT
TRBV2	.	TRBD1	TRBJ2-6	CASRDRVGPGANVLTF	TGTGCCAGCAGGGACAGGGTTGGCCCTGGGGCCAACGTCCTGACTTTC
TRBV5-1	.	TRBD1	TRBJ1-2	CASSPGQDPAYGYTF	TGCGCCAGCAGCCCGGGACAGGATCCCGCTTATGGCTACACCTTC
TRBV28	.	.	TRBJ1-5	CASSTPSFYQPQHF	TGTGCCAGCAGTACCCCGAGTTTCTATCAGCCCCAGCATTTT
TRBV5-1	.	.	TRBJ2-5	CASSSDSTQETQYF	TGCGCCAGCAGCTCTGACAGTACTCAAGAGACCCAGTACTTC
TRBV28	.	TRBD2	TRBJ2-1	CASSETSGGAREQFF	TGTGCCAGCAGCGAGACTAGCGGGGGGGCTCGTGAGCAGTTCTTC
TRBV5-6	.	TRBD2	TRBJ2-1	CASSSLNQLAGGPEDEQFF	TGTGCCAGCAGCTCGCTGAACCAACTAGCGGGGGGCCCTGAGGATGAGCAGTTCTTC
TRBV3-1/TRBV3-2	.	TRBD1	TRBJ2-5	CASSPGTGRETQYF	TGTGCCAGCAGCCCCGGGACAGGGCGAGAGACCCAGTACTTC
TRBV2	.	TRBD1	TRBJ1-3	CASRRSRDSSGNTIYF	TGTGCCAGCAGGCGCAGCCGGGACAGCTCTGGAAACACCATATATTTT
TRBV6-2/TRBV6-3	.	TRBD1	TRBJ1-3	CASSPQGGPSRGNTIYF	TGTGCCAGCAGCCCTCAGGGGGGACCCTCCAGGGGAAACACCATATATTTT
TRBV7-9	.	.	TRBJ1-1	CASSLGVGLGTEAFF	TGTGCCAGCAGCTTAGGGGTCGGGTTGGGCACTGAAGCTTTCTTT
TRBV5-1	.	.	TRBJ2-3	CASSFVGRGTDTQYF	TGCGCCAGCAGCTTTGTGGGGCGAGGCACAGATACGCAGTATTTT
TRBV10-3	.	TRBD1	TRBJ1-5	CAISHSDRVGNQPQHF	TGTGCCATCAGCCACTCTGACAGGGTCGGAAATCAGCCCCAGCATTTT
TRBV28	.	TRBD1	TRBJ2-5	CASRSGGLKETQYF	TGTGCCAGCAGATCAGGGGGCTTGAAAGAGACCCAGTACTTC
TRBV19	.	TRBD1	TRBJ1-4	CASRNRGLTNEKLFF	TGTGCCAGTAGAAACAGGGGCCTTACTAATGAAAAACTGTTTTTT
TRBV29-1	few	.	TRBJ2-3	CSVQGQGDTQYF	TGCAGCGTACAGGGTCAAGGAGATACGCAGTATTTT
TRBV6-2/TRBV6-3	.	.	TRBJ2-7	CASSASGYEQYF	TGTGCCAGCAGCGCTAGTGGTTACGAGCAGTACTTC
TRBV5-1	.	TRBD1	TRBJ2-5	CASSLRDRGDETQYF	TGCGCCAGCAGCCTCCGGGACAGGGGAGACGAGACCCAGTACTTC
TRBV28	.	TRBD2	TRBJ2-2	CASSARPGTSGGANTGELFF	TGTGCCAGCAGTGCCCGTCCCGGGACTAGCGGGGGGGCCAATACCGGGGAGCTGTTTTTT
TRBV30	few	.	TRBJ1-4	CAWSSSGAREKLFF	TGTGCCTGGAGTTCCTCAGGGGCAAGGGAAAAACTGTTTTTT
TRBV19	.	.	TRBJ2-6	CASNGGSNSGANVLTF	TGTGCCAGTAATGGAGGGTCGAACTCTGGGGCCAACGTCCTGACTTTC
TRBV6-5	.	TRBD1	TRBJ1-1	CASQLQGQYTEAFF	TGTGCCAGCCAGTTACAGGGACAGTACACTGAAGCTTTCTTT
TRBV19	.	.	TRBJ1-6	CASSIDWRATISPLHF	TGTGCCAGTAGTATAGATTGGCGGGCAACAATCTCACCCCTCCACTTT
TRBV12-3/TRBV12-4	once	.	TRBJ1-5	CASSLPGGAQHF	TGTGCCAGCAGCCTTCCCGGGGGGGCCCAGCATTTT
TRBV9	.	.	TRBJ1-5	CASSAGLNQPQHF	TGTGCCAGCAGCGCAGGGCTCAATCAGCCCCAGCATTTT
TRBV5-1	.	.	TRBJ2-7	CASYDRLAYEQYF	TGCGCCAGCTACGACAGGTTAGCCTACGAGCAGTACTTC
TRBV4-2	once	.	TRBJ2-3	CASSQRADTQYF	TGTGCCAGCAGCCAACGCGCAGATACGCAGTATTTT
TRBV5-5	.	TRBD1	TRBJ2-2	CASSPLSQGALITGELFF	TGTGCCAGCAGTCCCCTCAGCCAGGGGGCGTTAATAACCGGGGAGCTGTTTTTT
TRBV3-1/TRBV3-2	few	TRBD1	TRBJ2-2	CASNDRGNTGELFF	TGTGCCAGCAACGACAGGGGAAACACCGGGGAGCTGTTTTTT
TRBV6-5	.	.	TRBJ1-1	CASTPHLSGTEAFF	TGTGCCAGCACCCCTCACCTGAGTGGCACTGAAGCTTTCTTT